This record looks at one T cell receptor beta chain sequence and its context. Its cognate antigen is unknown. Investigators sourced approximately 2 micrograms of genomic DNA from cryopreserved PBMCs for TCR beta libraries. Trimming removed 6 bases from V and 6 bases from J, with 9 bases in between. CDR1 MNHNS and CDR2 SASEGT come from the germline V gene. The CDR3 loop spans 12 amino acids. TCRdb keeps only in-frame clones here, not all; method: immunoSEQ multiplex PCR. The repertoire consists of about 300,000 clones, with roughly four fifths occurring once and the leading ten covering roughly 6%. These data originate in a study of cytotoxic CD8 clonotypes in ibrutinib-treated CLL. Findings of the study overall: Researchers report that baseline clonality outpaced age-matched healthy donors and tracked circulating CD8+ T-cell counts. Public clonotypes, an uncommon group, contracted or remained stable on treatment. Clonality increased at ibrutinib response and stayed stable in sustained remission. At progression, however, it fell back toward baseline.

This TCR came from a human donor with chronic lymphocytic leukemia. The chain links TRBV6-1 to TRBJ2-1; D may be TRBD1 (5 bases). This specimen consisted of PBMCs, obtained at disease progression, from a patient treated with ibrutinib. CDR3 DNA: TGTGCCAGCAGGGAAAGGGGCAATGAGCAGTTCTTC. Translating gives CASRERGNEQFF.